The 18 T cell receptor beta chains given below trace back to one sample, sequenced in a study of T-cell reconstitution after alpha-beta-depleted transplantation in children. Unique molecular identifiers tagged the TCRbeta library. TCRdb fed the PCR reads into MiXCR, producing one record per CDR3 protein. This sample carries 600,000 to 700,000 distinct CDR3 sequences, 16% of them seen once, and the ten largest clones take about 1.1%. The sequenced sample was PBMCs from the stem cell graft donor, obtained from the stem cell graft. The receptors derive from a human donor who donated a stem cell graft to a child with acute myeloid leukemia.

This clonotype was counted ten times or more. V and J are TRBV20-1 and TRBJ2-2, with a tentative D call TRBD1 (5 bases). The CDR3 consists of 15 residues. Germline CDR1 DFQATT, CDR2 SNEGSKA (reference sequence). V gave up 2 bases and J gave up 9 bases, with 19 bases separating them. CDR3 coding DNA: TGCAGTGCTAGAACAGGCAGAGGATTAGGCCGGGAGCTGTTTTTT. Protein: CSARTGRGLGRELFF.

This clonotype was seen many times. The chain combines TRBV20-1 with TRBJ2-3, with D possibly being TRBD2 (6 bases). There are 13 residues in the CDR3. The V end lost 6 bases, the J end lost 1 base, and 11 bases lay between the germline ends. Germline V CDR1 and CDR2: DFQATT, SNEGSKA (reference sequence). The CDR3 protein is CSAQPGGTDTQYF. The CDR3 bases are TGCAGTGCCCAGCCGGGGGGCACAGATACGCAGTATTTT.

This clonotype was seen only a few times. V usage is TRBV7-9 and J usage is TRBJ1-1; 7 nucleotides agree with TRBD1. There are 12 residues in the CDR3. The trim removed 3 bases at V and 7 bases at J, leaving 2 bases unmatched. Germline V gives CDR1 SEHNR, CDR2 FQNEAQ (reference sequence). DNA of the CDR3: TGTGCCAGCAGCTTGACAGGGTTTGAAGCTTTCTTT. Protein sequence: CASSLTGFEAFF.

This clonotype came up many times. The rearrangement links TRBV20-1 to TRBJ2-7, with a tentative D call TRBD2 (7 bases). This CDR3 is 13 amino acids long. The germline V gene encodes CDR1 DFQATT and CDR2 SNEGSKA (reference sequence). V dropped 6 bases and J dropped 3 bases, with 15 bases sitting between them. The CDR3 loop is CSAGGDRGYEQYV. The CDR3 region has the DNA TGCAGTGCAGGGGGGGACCGGGGCTACGAGCAGTACGTC.

This clonotype turned up a few times. The V and J genes are TRBV12-3 or TRBV12-4 and TRBJ2-3, with D maybe TRBD2 (7 bases). The germline V and J ends were trimmed by 3 bases and 4 bases, with 14 bases remaining between them. The CDR3 spans 15 residues. CDR3 in amino acids: CASSFGGGGSDTQYF. The CDR3 DNA is TGTGCCAGCAGTTTTGGCGGCGGGGGCTCAGATACGCAGTATTTT.

There are many counts of this clonotype. The chain combines TRBV20-1 with TRBJ2-3; D perhaps matches TRBD1 (6 bases). The germline gives CDR1 DFQATT, CDR2 SNEGSKA (reference sequence). Trimming stripped 2 bases from V and 5 bases from J, with 14 bases between. CDR3 size: 14 residues. CDR3 DNA: TGCAGTGCTAGACGTTCAGGGGCGTTAGATACGCAGTATTTT. Translating it yields CSARRSGALDTQYF.

V and J are TRBV9 and TRBJ1-6; a weak D match, TRBD1 (6 bases). Trimming cost V 0 bases and J 5 bases, with 9 bases left between them. Germline V CDR1 and CDR2: SGDLS, YYNGEE. The CDR3 length is 15 residues. Here the CDR3 DNA reads TGTGCCAGCAGCGTAGAAGGGGGTAATAATTCACCCCTCCACTTT. Its translation: CASSVEGGNNSPLHF.

This clonotype has just a few counts. V usage is TRBV7-2 and J usage is TRBJ2-1; 11 bases agree with TRBD1. Germline loops: CDR1 SGHTA, CDR2 FQGNSA. The V gene end was trimmed by 5 bases and the J gene end by 3 bases; junction bases not matched to a gene: 3. There are 15 residues in the CDR3. The CDR3 loop reads CASSTGTGGYNEQFF. In DNA form, the CDR3 reads TGTGCCAGCAGCACCGGGACAGGGGGCTACAATGAGCAGTTCTTC.

V is TRBV7-9 and J is TRBJ1-1, with D possibly being TRBD1 (6 bases). The germline V gene has CDR1 SEHNR and CDR2 FQNEAQ (reference sequence). V dropped 5 bases and J dropped 1 base, with 8 bases sitting between them. This CDR3 comprises 13 residues. The CDR3, as DNA: TGTGCCAGCAGCGGGACAACGAACACTGAAGCTTTCTTT. Its translation is CASSGTTNTEAFF.

This clonotype appeared many times. V usage is TRBV29-1 and J usage is TRBJ1-2; no definite D call. Germline loops: CDR1 SQVTM, CDR2 ANQGSEA. This CDR3 region has 11 residues. V was pared by 8 bases and J by 3 bases, with 10 bases between. DNA of the CDR3: TGCAGCTCCCTTTACGACTATGGCTACACCTTC. Translation: CSSLYDYGYTF.

At least ten counts were recorded for this clonotype. The J gene is TRBJ2-1, the V gene TRBV10-3; possible D gene TRBD1, 5 bases. CDR1 is ENHRY and CDR2 is SYGVKD in the germline V gene. V was shortened by 6 bases and J by 3 bases, with 12 bases between the two germline ends. This CDR3 spans 14 amino acids. The CDR3: CAIRPGLDYNEQFF. The DNA for the CDR3 is TGTGCCATCAGACCAGGGTTAGACTACAATGAGCAGTTCTTC.

In this sample, this clonotype turned up many times. The chain combines TRBV20-1 with TRBJ2-5, with 8 positions matching TRBD1. Germline V gene sequence: CDR1 DFQATT, CDR2 SNEGSKA (reference sequence). The V segment lost 6 bases and the J segment 5 bases; nucleotides outside the gene matches: 8. This CDR3 spans 13 amino acids. CDR3 region: CSATQGAGETQYF. The CDR3 DNA reads TGCAGTGCCACTCAGGGGGCCGGGGAGACCCAGTACTTC.

This clonotype showed up just a few times. V is TRBV9 and J is TRBJ2-3; D possibly corresponds to TRBD2 (6 bases). The CDR3 extends over 16 amino acids. Trimming took 4 bases from V and 0 from J, leaving 15 bases between them. CDR1 and CDR2 (germline): SGDLS, YYNGEE. The CDR3 region has the DNA TGTGCCAGCAGCCCCTACCGGGACTGGAGCACAGATACGCAGTATTTT. Its translation is CASSPYRDWSTDTQYF.

The chain recombines TRBV20-1 with TRBJ1-2, with D tentatively TRBD1 (6 bases). From germline, CDR1 is DFQATT and CDR2 SNEGSKA (reference sequence). V was trimmed by 6 bases and J by 4 bases, leaving 27 bases between them. This CDR3 contains 17 residues. CDR3 sequence (DNA): TGCAGTGCAAACCCCTCAGGGGCGTCCCCTTCTAGCTATGGCTACACCTTC. Residues: CSANPSGASPSSYGYTF.

The rearrangement joins TRBV21-1 to TRBJ1-1; TRBD1, the table's D call, was not compared with the DNA. TRBV21-1 is marked as a pseudogene. This CDR3 has 14 residues. In DNA form, the CDR3 reads TGTGCCAACGGCCGGGACAGGGAGAACACTGAAGCTTTCTTT. It encodes CANGRDRENTEAFF.

This clonotype was detected a few times. The chain recombines TRBV6-1 with TRBJ2-5; 10 bases fit TRBD2. The J segment lost 0 bases and the V segment lost 5 bases, leaving 6 bases of the junction unmatched. The CDR3 is 16 residues long. The germline CDR1 and CDR2 sequences are MNHNS and SASEGT. The CDR3 sequence is CASSPGLAVYQETQYF. CDR3 bases: TGTGCCAGCAGTCCAGGACTAGCGGTGTACCAAGAGACCCAGTACTTC.

This chain connects TRBV10-2 to TRBJ1-5; D is unclear. The germline gives CDR1 WSHSY, CDR2 SAAADI. There are 15 residues in the CDR3. V lost 2 bases and J 0 bases, leaving 8 bases between the germline ends. The CDR3 DNA follows: TGCGCCAGCAGTGAGAATCCGGATAGCAATCAGCCCCAGCATTTT. Encoded protein: CASSENPDSNQPQHF.

A note on this clonotype: At one boundary the junction diverges from the germline segment, which might be a read error. The chain combines TRBV20-1 with TRBJ2-5, with 7 bases lining up with TRBD2. Germline V CDR1 and CDR2: DFQATT, SNEGSKA (reference sequence). This CDR3 is built from 16 residues. The chain's CDR3 is CCARDLKRGSQETQYF. The CDR3 nucleotides are TGCTGTGCTAGAGATCTCAAGCGGGGCTCCCAAGAGACCCAGTACTTC.